What follows describes a single T cell receptor beta chain. The target antigen is unknown. The CDR3 consists of 16 residues. V dropped 0 bases and J dropped 4; count of bases not matched to a gene: 5. Germline loops: CDR1 MRHNA, CDR2 SNTAGT. The data derive from a study of cytomegalovirus exposure and HLA in healthy donors. General study findings and limits: In an earlier analysis, about 87% or about 30%: the productive usage of most TCR beta V segments.

The primer mix had 60 Vbeta and 13 Jbeta primers. Clones were sequenced by immunoSEQ multiplex PCR, and TCRdb holds only the in-frame ones, with some missing. The table has about 150,000 clones, 79% seen once; the top ten hold under 8%. The receptor's source is a man aged 45-65 years in good health and CMV-seropositive. This chain connects TRBV6-4 to TRBJ1-2, with TRBD1 matching 10 bases. Sample: PBMCs. CDR3 loop: CASSDSGTGAFYGYTF. DNA of the CDR3: TGTGCCAGCAGTGACTCGGGGACAGGGGCCTTCTATGGCTACACCTTC.